Listed here is a single TCR beta chain. Its antigen is currently unknown. The sample contains more than one DNA sequence encoding this CDR3. This record comes from a study of shared clonotypes between healthy human individuals. Study observations and caveats: Researchers sampled blood only, noting tissue repertoires likely differ. Larger richness was generally estimated for naive than memory subsets.

V was cut by 3 bases and J by 1 base, with 3 bases left in between. Germline assignment: CDR1 MDHEN and CDR2 SYDVKM. This CDR3 region has 12 residues. The method was immunoSEQ multiplex PCR; TCRdb's version includes in-frame clones alone and lacks a portion of them. Of roughly 320,000 clones in the sample, roughly 87% were seen once. The V and J genes are TRBV28 and TRBJ1-1; D not resolved. The TCR originated in a man between 18 and 29 years old in good health. The sample taken for sequencing was memory CD8+ T cells sorted from blood. As to subset: CD45RO+ cells pooled with CCR7-negative TemRA cells. The CDR3: CASSFRNTEAFF. For the CDR3, the DNA is TGTGCCAGCAGTTTTAGGAACACTGAAGCTTTCTTT.